This TCR beta chain came from a study of blood T cell repertoires in COVID-19. The CDR3 loop spans 15 amino acids. Deletions cut 0 bases from V and 9 bases from J, with 15 bases between. Germline V gene sequence: CDR1 MGHRA, CDR2 YSYEKL. Clones were read by immunoSEQ multiplex PCR, and TCRdb kept only the in-frame ones, dropping some. The table has roughly 440,000 clones, about nine tenths seen once. The V gene is TRBV4-1, the J gene TRBJ1-5; D might be TRBD1 (5 bases). This receptor was obtained from a woman between 45 and 65 years old with COVID-19, enrolled during active disease. The source material was peripheral blood. Written as DNA, the CDR3 is TGCGCCAGCAGCCAAGATAACCCGGGGGTTCGGCCCCAGCATTTT. Amino acid sequence: CASSQDNPGVRPQHF.